This T cell receptor (beta chain) was documented in a study of graft-versus-host responses after intestinal transplantation. Study information: Transplant recipients had multivisceral, liver-intestinal, or isolated intestinal grafts. Every recipient underwent anti-thymocyte globulin induction, then tacrolimus and steroids for roughly 3 years.

Generated by immunoSEQ multiplex PCR, the TCRdb table keeps only in-frame clones and is missing some. The sample shows about 48,000 clones, nearly 95% of them seen only once. Comment on this clone: The antigen is not known.

The CDR3 totals 15 residues. The ends were cut back, 4 bases at V and 0 bases at J, with 11 bases in the middle. CDR1 and CDR2 (germline): SGHTA, FQGTGA. The sequences come from unstimulated CD4+ T cells sorted from spleen or lymph node cells, collected before transplant. This sequence originates from a human donor who was the organ donor for an intestinal transplant. The rearrangement joins TRBV7-3 to TRBJ2-3, with D possibly matching TRBD1 (6 bases). DNA of the CDR3: TGTGCCAGCAGCTACACAGGGTCAAGCACAGATACGCAGTATTTT. It yields the protein CASSYTGSSTDTQYF. The full variable domain, with the rest looked up from reference TRBV7-3 and TRBJ2-3, is GAGVSQTPSNKVTEKGKYVELRCDPISGHTALYWYRQSLGQGPEFLIYFQGTGAADDSGLPNDRFFAVRPEGSVSTLKIQRTERGDSAVYLCASSYTGSSTDTQYFGPGTRLTVL.